These 14 T cell receptor beta chains share one sample of origin, sequenced in a study of blood T cell repertoires in COVID-19. Sequenced by immunoSEQ multiplex PCR; TCRdb stores in-frame clones only, minus some. The sample lists about 240,000 clones, roughly 80% occurring once. Sequencing was done on a sample of peripheral blood. The receptors come from a woman between 55 and 75 years old with active or convalescent COVID-19.

V and J are TRBV10-3 and TRBJ2-1; the D gene is possibly TRBD2 (6 bases). V was clipped by 2 bases and J by 0 bases, with 14 bases between them. Germline-derived CDR1 and CDR2 are ENHRY and SYGVKD. The CDR3 has 17 residues. In DNA, the CDR3 is TGTGCCATCAGTGAGAGGGTAGCGGCGAGCTCCTACAATGAGCAGTTCTTC. As protein: CAISERVAASSYNEQFF.

This chain uses TRBV29-1 with TRBJ2-7, with D maybe TRBD2 (7 bases). Germline V gene sequence: CDR1 SQVTM, CDR2 ANQGSEA. V gave up 0 bases and J gave up 2 bases, with 14 bases separating them. The CDR3 consists of 15 residues. As DNA, the CDR3 is TGCAGCGTTGAAGAGCGGGTGGGGGGGCCCTACGAGCAGTACTTC. Residues: CSVEERVGGPYEQYF.

The rearrangement uses TRBV5-1 and TRBJ1-2; 7 bases fit TRBD1. The V gene's germline CDR1 is SGHRS and CDR2 YFSETQ. The CDR3 has 12 amino acids. Trimming cost V 4 bases and J 8 bases; bases outside gene matches: 5. For the CDR3, the DNA is TGCGCCAGCAGCGTGACAGGGATAGGCTACACCTTC. It encodes CASSVTGIGYTF.

The chain combines TRBV3-1 (or the pseudogene TRBV3-2) with TRBJ1-6, with 9 bases identical to TRBD1. The trim removed 3 bases at V and 7 bases at J, leaving 4 bases unmatched. The CDR3 has 15 amino acids. The V gene's germline CDR1 is LGHDT and CDR2 YNNKEL (reference sequence). Written as DNA, the CDR3 is TGTGCCAGCAGCCAGGTGACAGGGGGAAATTCACCCCTCCACTTT. Translating it yields CASSQVTGGNSPLHF.

This sequence joins TRBV12-3 or TRBV12-4 and TRBJ1-2; D gene ambiguous. The V end was cut by 3 bases, the J end by 1 base, with 6 bases between. The CDR3 totals 13 residues. CDR3 coding DNA: TGTGCCAGCAGTTTTGCGGGTAACTATGGCTACACCTTC. Amino acids: CASSFAGNYGYTF.

This chain connects TRBV12-3 or TRBV12-4 to TRBJ2-1; D might be TRBD1 (5 bases). Trimming pared 6 bases from V and 3 bases from J, leaving 9 bases between. The CDR3 covers 13 residues. CDR3 amino acids: CASRWTLYNEQFF. In DNA, the CDR3 is TGTGCCAGCAGGTGGACACTCTACAATGAGCAGTTCTTC.

This clone was observed once. The gene calls are TRBV7-8 and TRBJ2-2, with 11 bases fitting TRBD2. Per the germline V gene, CDR1 is SGHVS and CDR2 is FQNEAQ. Trimming removed 2 bases from V and 6 bases from J; junction bases left unmatched: 5. The CDR3 sequence is 16 residues long. The CDR3 reads CASSLMVAGGSGELFF. The CDR3, as DNA: TGTGCCAGCAGCTTAATGGTAGCGGGGGGGTCCGGGGAGCTGTTTTTT.

The chain uses TRBV27 and TRBJ1-2; D might be TRBD1 (6 bases). The CDR3 length is 15 residues. Germline CDR1 is MNHEY and CDR2 is SMNVEV (reference sequence). V lost 0 bases and J lost 9, with 17 bases in between. The CDR3 coding sequence is TGTGCCAGCAGTTTATCCCCGACAGGCGGGGGAAGCTACACCTTC. The encoded protein is CASSLSPTGGGSYTF.

The rearrangement uses TRBV7-3 and TRBJ2-3; no firm D call. The CDR3 covers 14 residues. CDR1 and CDR2 from the germline V gene are SGHTA and FQGTGA. With 3 bases removed from V and 1 base from J, the gap between germline ends came to 8 bases. Written as DNA, the CDR3 is TGTGCCAGCAGCTTGTCCCTCCGCACAGATACGCAGTATTTT. Translation gives CASSLSLRTDTQYF.

This clone was detected once. This rearrangement joins TRBV11-2 to TRBJ2-6; perhaps TRBD2 as D (5 bases). The V and J ends lost 4 bases and 0 bases respectively, with 16 bases between them. CDR1 is SGHAT, CDR2 FQNNGV, per germline. The CDR3 extends over 18 amino acids. Here the CDR3 DNA reads TGTGCCAGCAGCTCCGTTTTACCGGGGAGCTCTGGGGCCAACGTCCTGACTTTC. Protein product: CASSSVLPGSSGANVLTF.

This clone was counted a few times. The chain joins TRBV6-6 to TRBJ1-2; D is unresolved. Trimming cost V 5 bases and J 4 bases, with 11 bases left between them. Germline assignment: CDR1 MNHNY and CDR2 SVGAGI (reference sequence). CDR3 length: 13 residues. The CDR3 DNA is TGTGCCAGCAGTGTCCCGGGATCCTATGGCTACACCTTC. This gives the protein CASSVPGSYGYTF.

This chain uses TRBV7-3 with TRBJ2-3; possibly TRBD1 for D (6 bases). This CDR3 is 14 amino acids long. The germline V and J ends were trimmed by 2 bases and 4 bases, with 10 bases remaining between them. CDR1 SGHTA and CDR2 FQGTGA come from the germline V gene. CDR3 coding DNA: TGTGCCAGCAGCTTACAGGGGCGCTCAGATACGCAGTATTTT. Residues: CASSLQGRSDTQYF.

The count of this clone is one. The V call is TRBV24-1, the J call TRBJ1-3, with unresolved D. The germline V gene encodes CDR1 KGHDR and CDR2 SFDVKD. The V gene lost 1 base and the J gene lost 0 bases, with 21 bases spanning the gap. The CDR3 totals 20 residues. The CDR3: CATSDFRKTTSPNSGNTIYF. CDR3 nucleotides: TGTGCCACCAGTGATTTTCGTAAAACGACAAGCCCGAACTCTGGAAACACCATATATTTT.

This clone was counted a single time. V usage is TRBV4-2 and J usage is TRBJ2-1; 10 bases align to TRBD2. The CDR3 totals 15 residues. Germline CDR1 and CDR2: LGHNA and YNFKEQ. Trimming took 1 base from V and 8 from J; bases not matched to a gene: 5. CDR3 nucleotides: TGTGCCAGCAGCCAAGGTAGGACTAGCGGCGATGAGCAGTTCTTC. It encodes CASSQGRTSGDEQFF.